The clone carrying this T cell receptor (beta chain) turned up a few times. TCRdb passed the 5' RACE reads through MiXCR, listing each CDR3 protein once. The repertoire holds 200,000 to 250,000 distinct CDR3 sequences, with over 7.5% as singletons. In germline, CDR1 is SGHTA, CDR2 FQGNSA. V shed 2 bases, J shed 4 bases, and the junction held 3 bases outside the gene matches. CDR3 length: 15 residues. The data belong to a study of T-cell memory formation after mild COVID-19. The chain is built from TRBV7-2 and TRBJ2-1; 9 nucleotides align to TRBD2. This sequence was found in a man younger than 35 who had mild COVID-19 (a few samples of this study predate the infection). Cell type and time point are not known. Sequencing was performed on PBMCs or a T cell subset sorted from them (not recorded which). CDR3 in DNA: TGTGCCAGCAGCTTACTAGCGGGGAGATACAATGAGCAGTTCTTC. This gives the protein CASSLLAGRYNEQFF.